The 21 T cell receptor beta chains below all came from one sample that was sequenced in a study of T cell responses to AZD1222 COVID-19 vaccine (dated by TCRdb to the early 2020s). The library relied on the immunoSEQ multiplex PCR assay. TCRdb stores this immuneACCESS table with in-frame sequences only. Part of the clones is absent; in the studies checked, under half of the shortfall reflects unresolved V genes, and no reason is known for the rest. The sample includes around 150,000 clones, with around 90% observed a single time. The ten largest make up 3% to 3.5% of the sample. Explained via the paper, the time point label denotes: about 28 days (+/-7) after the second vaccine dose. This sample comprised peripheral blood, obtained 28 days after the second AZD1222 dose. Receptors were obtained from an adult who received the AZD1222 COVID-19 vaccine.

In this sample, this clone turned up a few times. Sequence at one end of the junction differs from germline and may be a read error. In DNA form, the CDR3 reads TGTGCCATCAGTGGGTGGGACGTATCCTACGAGCTGTACTTC. It specifies CAISGWDVSYELYF. The V and J genes are TRBV10-3 and TRBJ2-7; D may be TRBD1 or TRBD2 (5 bases each). Germline-derived CDR1 and CDR2 are ENHRY and SYGVKD. The CDR3 runs 14 residues.

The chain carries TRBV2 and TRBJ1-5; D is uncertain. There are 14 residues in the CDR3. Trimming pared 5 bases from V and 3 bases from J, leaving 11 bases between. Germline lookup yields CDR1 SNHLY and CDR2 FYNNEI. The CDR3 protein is CASSHEWANQPQHF. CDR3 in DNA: TGTGCCAGCAGTCACGAATGGGCCAATCAGCCCCAGCATTTT. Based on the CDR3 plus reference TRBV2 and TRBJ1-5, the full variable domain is EPEVTQTPSHQVTQMGQEVILRCVPISNHLYFYWYRQILGQKVEFLVSFYNNEISEKSEIFDDQFSVERPDGSNFTLKIRSTKLEDSAMYFCASSHEWANQPQHFGDGTRLSIL.

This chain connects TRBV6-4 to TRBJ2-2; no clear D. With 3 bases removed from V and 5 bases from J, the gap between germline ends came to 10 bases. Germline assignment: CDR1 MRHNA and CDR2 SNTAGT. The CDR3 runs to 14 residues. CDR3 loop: CASSELWGTGELFF. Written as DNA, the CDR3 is TGTGCCAGCAGTGAACTATGGGGAACCGGGGAGCTGTTTTTT.

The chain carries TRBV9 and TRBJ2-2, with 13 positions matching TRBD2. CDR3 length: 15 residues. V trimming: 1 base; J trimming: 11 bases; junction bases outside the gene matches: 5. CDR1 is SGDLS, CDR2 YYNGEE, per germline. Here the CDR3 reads CASSVRLAGGGELFF. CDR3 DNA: TGTGCCAGCAGCGTAAGACTAGCGGGAGGTGGTGAGCTGTTTTTT. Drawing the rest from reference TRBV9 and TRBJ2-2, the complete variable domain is DSGVTQTPKHLITATGQRVTLRCSPRSGDLSVYWYQQSLDQGLQFLIQYYNGEERAKGNILERFSAQQFPDLHSELNLSSLELGDSALYFCASSVRLAGGGELFFGEGSRLTVL.

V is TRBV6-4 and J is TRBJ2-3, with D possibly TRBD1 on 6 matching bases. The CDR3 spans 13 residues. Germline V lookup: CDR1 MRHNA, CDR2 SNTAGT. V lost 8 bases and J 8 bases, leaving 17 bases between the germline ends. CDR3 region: CASGPSGAGTQYF. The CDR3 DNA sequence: TGTGCCAGCGGACCATCAGGGGCGGGTACGCAGTATTTT.

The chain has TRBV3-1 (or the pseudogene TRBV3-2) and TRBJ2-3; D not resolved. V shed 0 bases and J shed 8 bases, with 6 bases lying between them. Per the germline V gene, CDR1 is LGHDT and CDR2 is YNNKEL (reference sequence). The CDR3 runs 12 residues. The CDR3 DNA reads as TGTGCCAGCAGCCAAGATACCCGTACGCAGTATTTT. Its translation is CASSQDTRTQYF.

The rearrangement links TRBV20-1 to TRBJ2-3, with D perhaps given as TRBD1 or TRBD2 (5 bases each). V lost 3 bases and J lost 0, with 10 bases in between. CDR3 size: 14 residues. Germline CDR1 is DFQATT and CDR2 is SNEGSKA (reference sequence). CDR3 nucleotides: TGCAGTGCTAGTAGAGGGGAAAGCACAGATACGCAGTATTTT. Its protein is CSASRGESTDTQYF.

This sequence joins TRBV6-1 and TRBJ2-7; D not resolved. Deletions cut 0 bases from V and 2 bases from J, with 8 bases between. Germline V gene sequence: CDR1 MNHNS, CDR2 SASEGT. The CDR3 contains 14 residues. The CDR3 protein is CASSEAVEAYEQYF. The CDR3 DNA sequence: TGTGCCAGCAGTGAAGCAGTCGAGGCCTACGAGCAGTACTTC.

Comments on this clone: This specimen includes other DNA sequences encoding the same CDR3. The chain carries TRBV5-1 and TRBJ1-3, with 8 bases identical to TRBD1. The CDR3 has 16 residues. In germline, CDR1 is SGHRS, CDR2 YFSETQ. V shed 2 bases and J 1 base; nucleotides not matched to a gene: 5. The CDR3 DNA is TGCGCCAGCAGCTTCGACAGGGGTTCATCTGGAAACACCATATATTTT. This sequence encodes CASSFDRGSSGNTIYF.

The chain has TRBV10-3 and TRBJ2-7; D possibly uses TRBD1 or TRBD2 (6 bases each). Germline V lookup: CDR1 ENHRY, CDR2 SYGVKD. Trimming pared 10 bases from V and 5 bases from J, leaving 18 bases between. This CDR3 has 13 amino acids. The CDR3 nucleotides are TGTGCCAACAGGGACGGGGGCAGGCACGAGCAGTACTTC. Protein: CANRDGGRHEQYF.

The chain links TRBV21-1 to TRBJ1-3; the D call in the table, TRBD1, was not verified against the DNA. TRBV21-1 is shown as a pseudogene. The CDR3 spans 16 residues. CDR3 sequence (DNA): TGTGCCAGCAGCACACACAGGAGAAGCTCTGGAAACACCATATATTTT. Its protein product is CASSTHRRSSGNTIYF.

This chain's CDR3 is CSVEGREGQPQHF. The CDR3 DNA reads as TGCAGCGTTGAAGGGAGGGAGGGGCAGCCCCAGCATTTT. This sequence joins TRBV29-1 and TRBJ1-5; tentatively, D is TRBD1 (5 bases). The V gene's germline CDR1 is SQVTM and CDR2 ANQGSEA. The V end lost 1 base, the J end lost 7 bases, and 11 bases lay between the germline ends. This CDR3 contains 13 residues.

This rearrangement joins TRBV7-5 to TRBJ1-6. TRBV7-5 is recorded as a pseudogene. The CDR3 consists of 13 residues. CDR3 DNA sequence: TGTGTCAGAAGCTTAGGATATAATTCACCCCTCCACTTT. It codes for CVRSLGYNSPLHF.

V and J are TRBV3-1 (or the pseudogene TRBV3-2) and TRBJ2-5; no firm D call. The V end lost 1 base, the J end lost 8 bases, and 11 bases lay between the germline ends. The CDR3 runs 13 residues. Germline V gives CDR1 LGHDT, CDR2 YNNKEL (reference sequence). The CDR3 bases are TGTGCCAGCAGCCAAGGGACGACGACCACCCAGTACTTC. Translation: CASSQGTTTTQYF.

The CDR3 DNA reads TGTGCCACACAGACGAGGTCGCTAGCGGAAGACAATGAGCAGTTCTTC. It translates to CATQTRSLAEDNEQFF. The gene calls are TRBV19 and TRBJ2-1; 7 bases are shared with TRBD2. There are 16 residues in the CDR3. Germline CDR1 reads LNHDA; CDR2 reads SQIVND (reference sequence). The V segment lost 10 bases and the J segment 5 bases; nucleotides outside the gene matches: 17.

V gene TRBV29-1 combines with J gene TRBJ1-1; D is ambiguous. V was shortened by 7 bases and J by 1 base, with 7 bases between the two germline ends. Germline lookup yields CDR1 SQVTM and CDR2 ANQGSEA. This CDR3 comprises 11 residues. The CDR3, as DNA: TGCAGCGGATACAGGAACACTGAAGCTTTCTTT. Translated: CSGYRNTEAFF.

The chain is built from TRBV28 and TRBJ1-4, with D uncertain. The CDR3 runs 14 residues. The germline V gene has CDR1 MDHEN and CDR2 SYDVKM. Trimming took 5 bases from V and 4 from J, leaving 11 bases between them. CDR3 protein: CASSVGPNNEKLFF. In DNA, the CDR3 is TGTGCCAGCAGTGTCGGGCCCAATAATGAAAAACTGTTTTTT.

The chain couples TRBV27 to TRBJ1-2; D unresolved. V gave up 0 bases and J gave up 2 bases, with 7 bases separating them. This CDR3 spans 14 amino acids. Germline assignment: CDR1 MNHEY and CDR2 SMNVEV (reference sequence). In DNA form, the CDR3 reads TGTGCCAGCAGTTTATCGGGCAGGAACTATGGCTACACCTTC. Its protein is CASSLSGRNYGYTF.

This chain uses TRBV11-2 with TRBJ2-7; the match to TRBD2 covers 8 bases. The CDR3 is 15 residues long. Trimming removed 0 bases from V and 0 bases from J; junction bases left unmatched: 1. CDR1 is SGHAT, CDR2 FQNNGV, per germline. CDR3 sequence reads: CASSLEAGDSYEQYF. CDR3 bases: TGTGCCAGCAGCTTAGAAGCGGGAGACTCCTACGAGCAGTACTTC.

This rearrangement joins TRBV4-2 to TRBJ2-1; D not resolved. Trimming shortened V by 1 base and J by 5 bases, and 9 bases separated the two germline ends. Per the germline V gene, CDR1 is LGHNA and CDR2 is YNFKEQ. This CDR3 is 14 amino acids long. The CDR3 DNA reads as TGTGCCAGCAGCCAAGCCGCGCCGGACAATGAGCAGTTCTTC. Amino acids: CASSQAAPDNEQFF.

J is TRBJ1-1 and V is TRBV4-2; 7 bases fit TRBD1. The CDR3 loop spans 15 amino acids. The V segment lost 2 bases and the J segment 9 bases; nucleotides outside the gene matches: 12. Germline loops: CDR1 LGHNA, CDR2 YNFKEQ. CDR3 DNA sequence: TGTGCCAGCAGCCAATCCTGGACAGGAGGTTCGCAAGCTTTCTTT. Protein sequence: CASSQSWTGGSQAFF.